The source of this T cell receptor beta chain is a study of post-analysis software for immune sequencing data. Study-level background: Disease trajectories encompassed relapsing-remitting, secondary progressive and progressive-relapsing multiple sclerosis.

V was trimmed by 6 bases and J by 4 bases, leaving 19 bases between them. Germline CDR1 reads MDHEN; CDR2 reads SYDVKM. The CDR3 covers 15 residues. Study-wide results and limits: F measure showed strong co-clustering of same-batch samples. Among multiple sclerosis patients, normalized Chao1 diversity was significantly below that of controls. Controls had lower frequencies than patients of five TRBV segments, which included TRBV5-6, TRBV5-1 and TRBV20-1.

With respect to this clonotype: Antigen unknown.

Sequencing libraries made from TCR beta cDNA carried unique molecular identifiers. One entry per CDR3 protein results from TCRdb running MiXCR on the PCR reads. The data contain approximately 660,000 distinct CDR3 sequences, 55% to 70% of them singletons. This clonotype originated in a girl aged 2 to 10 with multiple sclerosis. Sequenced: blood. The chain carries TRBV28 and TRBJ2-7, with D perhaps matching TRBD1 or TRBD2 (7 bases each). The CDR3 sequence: CASRLRGREGYEQYF. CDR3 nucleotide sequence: TGTGCCAGCAGGCTCAGGGGGAGGGAGGGGTACGAGCAGTACTTC.